The next 18 T cell receptor beta chains were all read from a single sample in a study of T-cell memory formation after mild COVID-19. TCRdb recomputed calls from the 5' RACE reads with MiXCR, one row per CDR3 protein. The sample yields 580,000 or so distinct CDR3 sequences, around 15% seen once. The sequenced sample was PBMCs or a T cell subset sorted from them (not recorded which). These receptors were collected from an adult woman who had mild COVID-19 (a few samples of this study predate the infection). Cell type and time point are not known.

At least ten counts were recorded for this clonotype. This chain links TRBV6-5 with TRBJ2-3; no definite D call. This CDR3 has 11 residues. CDR1 is MNHEY, CDR2 SVGAGI, per germline. V was pared by 4 bases and J by 5 bases, with 4 bases between. This chain's CDR3 is CASSWRDTQYF. CDR3 DNA sequence: TGTGCCAGCAGTTGGCGAGATACGCAGTATTTT.

This clonotype was seen more than once but under ten times. This sequence joins TRBV7-2 and TRBJ2-3, with D possibly TRBD2 on 5 matching bases. CDR1 and CDR2 (germline): SGHTA, FQGNSA. The CDR3 runs to 17 residues. The V end was cut by 4 bases, the J end by 1 base, with 18 bases between. The CDR3, as DNA: TGTGCCAGCAGCTGGCCCTATACCCAGGAGGGCACAGATACGCAGTATTTT. Its protein product is CASSWPYTQEGTDTQYF.

This clonotype was seen only a few times. The gene calls are TRBV4-2 and TRBJ2-6; a weak D match, TRBD1 (6 bases). Germline assignment: CDR1 LGHNA and CDR2 YNFKEQ. The CDR3 is made up of 19 amino acids. With 0 bases removed from V and 0 bases from J, the gap between germline ends came to 15 bases. In DNA, the CDR3 is TGTGCCAGCAGCCAAGATTACCGGACAGCGACCTCTGGGGCCAACGTCCTGACTTTC. Its translation is CASSQDYRTATSGANVLTF.

The V call is TRBV6-2 or TRBV6-3, the J call TRBJ1-1, with 9 bases matching TRBD1. CDR1 and CDR2 from the germline V gene are MNHEY and SVGEGT. This CDR3 spans 16 amino acids. J was trimmed by 1 base and V by 0 bases; bases with no gene match: 3. The CDR3 reads CASSYSTGGRNTEAFF. DNA for the CDR3: TGTGCCAGCAGTTACTCAACAGGGGGCCGGAACACTGAAGCTTTCTTT.

This clonotype turned up a few times. This chain joins TRBV5-1 and TRBJ2-1; the D is unclear. Trimming removed 4 bases from V and 10 bases from J, with 15 bases in between. The CDR3 extends over 13 amino acids. Germline values: CDR1 SGHRS, CDR2 YFSETQ. CDR3 sequence (DNA): TGCGCCAGCAGCCCCGGACCTCGCCCAGAGCAGTTCTTC. Protein: CASSPGPRPEQFF.

This clonotype has only a few counts. This chain connects TRBV5-6 to TRBJ2-1; the D call may be TRBD1 or TRBD2 (5 bases each). V lost 4 bases and J 1 base, leaving 21 bases between the germline ends. Germline V CDR1 and CDR2: SGHDT, YYEEEE. CDR3 length: 18 residues. CDR3 DNA sequence: TGTGCCAGCAGCGTAGGGACGACCTTTTCTGGGTCCTACAATGAGCAGTTCTTC. This encodes CASSVGTTFSGSYNEQFF.

The chain recombines TRBV5-6 with TRBJ2-2; D gene unclear. The germline V gene encodes CDR1 SGHDT and CDR2 YYEEEE. CDR3 size: 13 residues. V lost 0 bases to trimming and J lost 5 bases, with 5 bases between them. The CDR3 region has the DNA TGTGCCAGCAGCTTGGAGTGGACCGGGGAGCTGTTTTTT. Protein: CASSLEWTGELFF.

The rearrangement uses TRBV5-1 and TRBJ1-2, with a possible D match to TRBD1 (6 bases). Germline CDR1 is SGHRS and CDR2 is YFSETQ. The CDR3 loop spans 14 amino acids. V was pared by 6 bases and J by 3 bases, with 15 bases between. CDR3 residues: CASTSGGEDYGYTF. Here the CDR3 DNA reads TGCGCCAGCACGTCCGGGGGCGAGGACTATGGCTACACCTTC.

A few counts support this clonotype. V is TRBV2 and J is TRBJ1-1; tentative D call: TRBD1 (5 bases). This CDR3 is built from 14 residues. V was cut by 4 bases and J by 1 base, with 10 bases left in between. CDR1 and CDR2 from the germline V gene are SNHLY and FYNNEI. CDR3 sequence reads: CASSAGRTNTEAFF. DNA for the CDR3: TGTGCCAGCAGTGCAGGGAGGACGAACACTGAAGCTTTCTTT.

CDR3 nucleotide sequence: TGCGCCAGCAGCCAAGATAAGCAGTTCGGCCAGACCCAGTACTTC. This translates into CASSQDKQFGQTQYF. The chain is built from TRBV4-1 and TRBJ2-5, with D unresolved. The CDR3 spans 15 residues. Per germline, CDR1 MGHRA and CDR2 YSYEKL. V lost 0 bases to trimming and J lost 6 bases, with 14 bases between them.

This chain links TRBV20-1 with TRBJ2-1, with 9 bases fitting TRBD2. Germline trimming cut 3 bases from V and 6 bases from J; bases unmatched to any gene: 9. The CDR3 has 15 residues. Germline values: CDR1 DFQATT, CDR2 SNEGSKA (reference sequence). The DNA for the CDR3 is TGCAGTGCTAGTGGTGGGACTAGCATAGTCAATGAGCAGTTCTTC. It encodes CSASGGTSIVNEQFF.

The gene calls are TRBV10-3 and TRBJ1-2, with D tentatively TRBD1 (5 bases). CDR3 length: 15 residues. Trimming took 0 bases from V and 4 from J, leaving 12 bases between them. CDR1 and CDR2 (germline): ENHRY, SYGVKD. CDR3 nucleotides: TGTGCCATCAGTGAGTCGGGCGGGGACCTCTATGGCTACACCTTC. Protein sequence: CAISESGGDLYGYTF.

This clonotype has a handful of counts. This chain links TRBV6-1 with TRBJ1-1, with 7 positions matching TRBD1. Looked up from germline, CDR1 is MNHNS and CDR2 is SASEGT. The CDR3 is made up of 18 amino acids. Unmatched junction bases numbered 14, after V lost 4 bases and J lost 0 bases. CDR3 nucleotides: TGTGCCAGCAGTGGGGGACAGTCAAATCCCCTACTGAACACTGAAGCTTTCTTT. It translates to CASSGGQSNPLLNTEAFF.

The rearrangement joins TRBV4-2 to TRBJ1-1, with 12 bases identical to TRBD1. The CDR3 extends over 17 amino acids. With 0 bases clipped from V and 4 bases from J, the junction kept 6 bases outside the gene matches. Germline V CDR1 and CDR2: LGHNA, YNFKEQ. The CDR3 here is CASSQDGTGGAVTEAFF. Here the CDR3 DNA reads TGTGCCAGCAGCCAAGATGGGACAGGGGGCGCGGTCACTGAAGCTTTCTTT.

This clonotype was seen a handful of times. The chain couples TRBV19 to TRBJ2-1; unclear D gene. The CDR3 has 14 amino acids. V lost 5 bases and J 6 bases, leaving 14 bases between the germline ends. Germline V gene lookup returns CDR1 LNHDA and CDR2 SQIVND (reference sequence). The CDR3 DNA is TGTGCCAGTAGTTCTCCCTTGTCGGCCAATGAGCAGTTCTTC. The encoded protein is CASSSPLSANEQFF. Drawing the rest from reference TRBV19 and TRBJ2-1, the complete variable domain is DGGITQSPKYLFRKEGQNVTLSCEQNLNHDAMYWYRQDPGQGLRLIYYSQIVNDFQKGDIAEGYSVSREKKESFPLTVTSAQKNPTAFYLCASSSPLSANEQFFGPGTRLTVL.

This clonotype was found a few times. The V call is TRBV7-3, the J call TRBJ2-3; no definite D call. The CDR3 covers 16 residues. Trimming shortened V by 0 bases and J by 0 bases, and 10 bases separated the two germline ends. CDR1 SGHTA and CDR2 FQGTGA come from the germline V gene. This CDR3 reads CASSLTGSFSTDTQYF. The CDR3 DNA reads TGTGCCAGCAGCTTAACTGGATCCTTTAGCACAGATACGCAGTATTTT.

The J gene is TRBJ2-5, the V gene TRBV6-2 or TRBV6-3; possible D gene TRBD2, 6 bases. The CDR3 covers 15 residues. Trimming took 0 bases from V and 8 from J, leaving 16 bases between them. Germline-derived CDR1 and CDR2 are MNHEY and SVGEGT. CDR3: CASSYSTSGTSTQYF. The DNA for the CDR3 is TGTGCCAGCAGTTACTCGACTTCAGGGACTTCTACCCAGTACTTC.

This clonotype was counted only a few times. This rearrangement joins TRBV6-5 to TRBJ2-7; D possibly matches TRBD1 or TRBD2 (5 bases each). V was clipped by 6 bases and J by 2 bases, with 8 bases between them. The CDR3 covers 12 residues. Germline V gene sequence: CDR1 MNHEY, CDR2 SVGAGI. The CDR3 DNA is TGTGCCAGCAGCGGGACCACCTACGAGCAGTACTTC. Its translation: CASSGTTYEQYF.